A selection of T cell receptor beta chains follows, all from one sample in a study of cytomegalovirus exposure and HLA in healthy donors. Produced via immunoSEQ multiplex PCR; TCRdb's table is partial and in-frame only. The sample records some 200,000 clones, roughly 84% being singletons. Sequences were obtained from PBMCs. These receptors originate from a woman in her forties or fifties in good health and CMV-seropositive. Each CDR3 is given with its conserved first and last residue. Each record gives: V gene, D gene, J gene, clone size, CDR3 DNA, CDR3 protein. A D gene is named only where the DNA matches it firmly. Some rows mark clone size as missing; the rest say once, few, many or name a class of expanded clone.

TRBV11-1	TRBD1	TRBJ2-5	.	TGTGCCAGCAGCACCTTTCTGGGACAGGTTCAAGAGACCCAGTACTTC	CASSTFLGQVQETQYF
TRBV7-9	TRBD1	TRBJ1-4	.	TGTGCCAGCAGCTTATTTTCGGACAGGGGGCGGGGGGATGAAAAACTGTTTTTT	CASSLFSDRGRGDEKLFF
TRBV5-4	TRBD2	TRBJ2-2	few	TGTGCCAGCAGGTTTAGCGGGGGATCCGGGGAGCTGTTTTTT	CASRFSGGSGELFF
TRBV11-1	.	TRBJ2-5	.	TGTGCCAGCAGCGGGGGGGGCCGAGAGACCCAGTACTTC	CASSGGGRETQYF
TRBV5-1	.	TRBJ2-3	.	TGCGCCAGCAAGGAGGGCACCAGCACAGATACGCAGTATTTT	CASKEGTSTDTQYF
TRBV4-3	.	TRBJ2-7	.	TGCGCCAGCAGCCAAGGCGGAGCTTACGAGCAGTACTTC	CASSQGGAYEQYF
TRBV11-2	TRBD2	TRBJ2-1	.	TGTGCCAGCAGCTGGGAGCGGGGGCCATCCCTCAATGAGCAGTTCTTC	CASSWERGPSLNEQFF
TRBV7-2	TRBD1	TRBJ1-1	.	TGTGCCAGCAGCTTTCAGGGGGCGCGCACTGAAGCTTTCTTT	CASSFQGARTEAFF
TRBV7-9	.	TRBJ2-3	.	TGTGCCAGCAGCTTAGCCTCTGCCGGAGATACGCAGTATTTT	CASSLASAGDTQYF
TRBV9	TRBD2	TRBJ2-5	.	TGTGCCAGCAGCGTAGAGGGGACTAGCGGGGGGCGACAACAAGAGACCCAGTACTTC	CASSVEGTSGGRQQETQYF
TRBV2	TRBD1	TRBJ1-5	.	TGTGCCAGCAGAGGGACAGGGAATCAGCCCCAGCATTTT	CASRGTGNQPQHF
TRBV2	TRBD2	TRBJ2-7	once	TGTGCCAGCAGTGTGGGGGAGGGGACGGCCTACGAGCAGTACTTC	CASSVGEGTAYEQYF
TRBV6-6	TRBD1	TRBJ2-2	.	TGTGCCAGCAGTTGGGACAGGTTGGGCACCGGGGAGCTGTTTTTT	CASSWDRLGTGELFF
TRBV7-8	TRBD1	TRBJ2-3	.	TGTGCCAGCAGCCCGCAGGGACAGGGAGCAACAGATACGCAGTATTTT	CASSPQGQGATDTQYF
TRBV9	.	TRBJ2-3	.	TGTGCCAGCAGCGTTTCGGGGGTCGTGACAGATACGCAGTATTTT	CASSVSGVVTDTQYF
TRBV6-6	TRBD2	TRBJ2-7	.	TGTGCCAGCAGTCGAAGCGGGGGGACCTCCTACGAGCAGTACTTC	CASSRSGGTSYEQYF
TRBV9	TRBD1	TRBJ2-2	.	TGTGCCAGCAGCGCGAACAGGGGGGCCGACACCGGGGAGCTGTTTTTT	CASSANRGADTGELFF